This T cell receptor beta chain came from a study of Tregs in tolerant kidney transplant recipients. As for the study in general: Related graft donors supplied nonmyeloablative bone marrow transplants, and mixed chimerism was transient.

Study-wide points: In tolerant patients, donor-specific Tregs outgrew total Tregs, suggesting antigen-driven expansion.

TCRdb's table, derived via immunoSEQ multiplex PCR, lists solely in-frame clones and lacks some. This repertoire includes roughly 53,000 clones. The CDR3 runs to 14 residues. The germline gives CDR1 SGHAT, CDR2 FQNNGV. Unmatched junction bases numbered 3, after V lost 5 bases and J lost 4 bases. Unstimulated Tregs (CD4+CD25+CD127-) and CD4+CD25- non-Tregs were sorted from PBMCs. With regard to this clone: The antigen is undetermined. Sequencing ends 3 residues short of the CDR3 end; the germline J gene provides the rest.

This rearrangement joins TRBV11-2 to TRBJ1-4, with 8 bases lining up with TRBD1. The material was CD4+ T cells from blood, obtained before the transplant. The TCR sequence derives from a human donor who received a combined kidney and bone marrow transplant. The CDR3 protein is CASSPDRDNEKLFF. CDR3 bases read: TGTGCCAGCAGCCCGGACAGGGATAATGAAAAA.